These 21 T cell receptor beta chains were all obtained from the same sample, sequenced in a study of T-cell reconstitution after alpha-beta-depleted transplantation in children. It was with unique molecular identifiers that the TCRbeta library was prepared. Each CDR3 protein gets one entry after TCRdb re-called the PCR reads with MiXCR. This table has about 400,000 distinct CDR3 sequences, roughly 20% appearing once. Sequences were derived from PBMCs from the stem cell graft donor, sampled from the stem cell graft. These receptors all come from a human donor who donated a stem cell graft to a child with acute myeloid leukemia.

This clonotype has a handful of counts. The chain couples TRBV6-5 to TRBJ1-2, with a possible D match to TRBD1 (6 bases). The V gene's germline CDR1 is MNHEY and CDR2 SVGAGI. Trimming pared 4 bases from V and 3 bases from J, leaving 9 bases between. The CDR3 consists of 13 residues. The CDR3 protein is CASSSQGYYGYTF. The DNA of the CDR3 is TGTGCCAGCAGTTCCCAGGGGTACTATGGCTACACCTTC.

This clonotype was counted a few times. The J gene is TRBJ2-3, the V gene TRBV7-3; 9 positions agree with TRBD2. Germline trimming cut 2 bases from V and 4 bases from J; bases unmatched to any gene: 7. From germline, CDR1 is SGHTA and CDR2 FQGTGA. This CDR3 comprises 16 residues. The CDR3 loop reads CASSLWPSGNPDTQYF. The CDR3 DNA follows: TGTGCCAGCAGCTTATGGCCTAGCGGGAACCCAGATACGCAGTATTTT.

This clonotype was counted a few times. This rearrangement joins TRBV27 to TRBJ2-7; a possible D gene is TRBD1 (6 bases). The CDR3 loop spans 14 amino acids. Trimming stripped 10 bases from V and 5 bases from J, with 21 bases between. Germline-derived CDR1 and CDR2 are MNHEY and SMNVEV (reference sequence). CDR3 coding DNA: TGTGCCACCCACAACCTCAGGGGTCGGCACGAGCAGTACTTC. Translated: CATHNLRGRHEQYF.

The chain combines TRBV25-1 with TRBJ2-2; 10 bases map to TRBD1. CDR1 is MGHDK and CDR2 is SYGVNS in the germline V gene. The CDR3 runs to 14 residues. V lost 10 bases, J lost 7 bases, and 9 bases stayed unmatched. CDR3 in amino acids: CATRVTGGFGELFF. The DNA of the CDR3 is TGTGCCACCAGAGTGACAGGGGGCTTCGGGGAGCTGTTTTTT. Full variable domain (remainder filled in from reference TRBV25-1 and TRBJ2-2): EADIYQTPRYLVIGTGKKITLECSQTMGHDKMYWYQQDPGMELHLIHYSYGVNSTEKGDLSSESTVSRIRTEHFPLTLESARPSHTSQYLCATRVTGGFGELFFGEGSRLTVL.

There are a few counts of this clonotype. The rearrangement uses TRBV27 and TRBJ1-5, with 7 bases identical to TRBD1. V shed 6 bases and J 5 bases; nucleotides not matched to a gene: 4. The CDR3 loop spans 13 amino acids. The germline gives CDR1 MNHEY, CDR2 SMNVEV (reference sequence). CDR3 sequence reads: CASSTGVDQPQHF. The CDR3, as DNA: TGTGCCAGCAGCACAGGGGTGGATCAGCCCCAGCATTTT.

The table lists this clonotype with a few counts. The chain carries TRBV6-5 and TRBJ2-5; D remains unclear. The CDR3 covers 12 residues. V dropped 5 bases and J dropped 5 bases, with 9 bases sitting between them. CDR1 is MNHEY and CDR2 is SVGAGI in the germline V gene. The CDR3 loop reads CASSRARETQYF. In DNA form, the CDR3 reads TGTGCCAGCAGTCGGGCCCGGGAGACCCAGTACTTC.

V and J are TRBV7-9 and TRBJ2-7; D not certain. The CDR3 runs 14 residues. V was pared by 2 bases and J by 0 bases, with 8 bases between. CDR1 SEHNR and CDR2 FQNEAQ come from the germline V gene (reference sequence). CDR3 nucleotides: TGTGCCAGCAGCTTACAGGTTAGCTCCTACGAGCAGTACTTC. The encoded protein is CASSLQVSSYEQYF.

This rearrangement joins TRBV7-2 to TRBJ2-1; tentative D call: TRBD1 (6 bases). Germline values: CDR1 SGHTA, CDR2 FQGNSA. The ends were cut back, 5 bases at V and 8 bases at J, with 19 bases in the middle. This CDR3 spans 15 amino acids. The CDR3 protein is CASSPLGAVFYEQFF. The DNA of the CDR3 is TGTGCCAGCAGCCCCCTGGGGGCGGTGTTTTATGAGCAGTTCTTC. Complete variable domain (other parts from reference TRBV7-2 and TRBJ2-1): GAGVSQSPSNKVTEKGKDVELRCDPISGHTALYWYRQSLGQGLEFLIYFQGNSAPDKSGLPSDRFSAERTGGSVSTLTIQRTQQEDSAVYLCASSPLGAVFYEQFFGPGTRLTVL.

This clonotype has only a few counts. This rearrangement joins TRBV6-2 or TRBV6-3 to TRBJ2-7; 7 bases fit TRBD2. Germline V gives CDR1 MNHEY, CDR2 SVGEGT. The CDR3 has 13 amino acids. After removal of 11 bases from V and 1 base from J, the junction contained 8 bases not matched to a gene. CDR3 loop: CASCGGMSYEQYF. The CDR3 DNA follows: TGTGCCTCCTGCGGGGGAATGTCCTACGAGCAGTACTTC.

This chain joins TRBV20-1 and TRBJ2-3, with TRBD2 identical over 12 bases. Germline CDR1 is DFQATT and CDR2 is SNEGSKA (reference sequence). The CDR3 covers 16 residues. V gave up 5 bases and J gave up 8 bases; unmatched junction bases: 14. The CDR3 protein is CSARTSGNTSPVTQYF. CDR3 nucleotide sequence: TGCAGTGCTCGGACTAGCGGGAACACCTCGCCTGTTACGCAGTATTTT.

Only a few counts were recorded for this clonotype. The chain joins TRBV20-1 to TRBJ2-1; 9 bases fit TRBD2. The V segment lost 0 bases and the J segment 8 bases; nucleotides outside the gene matches: 11. This CDR3 is built from 16 residues. Germline V gene sequence: CDR1 DFQATT, CDR2 SNEGSKA (reference sequence). CDR3 DNA sequence: TGCAGTGCTAGAGATCTCGGAGCGGGAGGTCCCCATGAGCAGTTCTTC. This gives the protein CSARDLGAGGPHEQFF.

This clonotype was counted a single time. This chain connects TRBV9 to TRBJ2-4, with 7 nucleotides matching TRBD1. This CDR3 is built from 18 residues. J was trimmed by 0 bases and V by 1 base; bases with no gene match: 10. Germline CDR1 SGDLS, CDR2 YYNGEE. The CDR3 here is CASSVNRDSNLAKNIQYF. As DNA, the CDR3 is TGTGCCAGCAGCGTAAATAGGGACAGCAATTTAGCCAAAAACATTCAGTACTTC.

This sequence joins TRBV20-1 and TRBJ2-7; 10 nucleotides line up with TRBD2. The CDR3 totals 15 residues. V was pared by 3 bases and J by 3 bases, with 8 bases of the junction left unmatched. Germline CDR1 reads DFQATT; CDR2 reads SNEGSKA (reference sequence). CDR3 nucleotide sequence: TGCAGTGCTAGTATACTAGCGGGGAACAGCTACGAGCAGTACTTC. This sequence encodes CSASILAGNSYEQYF.

This clonotype showed up many times. The gene calls are TRBV12-3 or TRBV12-4 and TRBJ1-6; the D is unclear. V lost 4 bases and J lost 0, with 7 bases in between. This CDR3 comprises 15 residues. Here the CDR3 reads CASSYRSSYNSPLHF. DNA of the CDR3: TGTGCCAGCAGTTATCGGAGCTCCTATAATTCACCCCTCCACTTT.

This clonotype was found many times. This sequence joins TRBV6-2 or TRBV6-3 and TRBJ1-4, with a possible D match to TRBD1 (5 bases). The V end was cut by 0 bases, the J end by 5 bases, with 10 bases between. The CDR3 extends over 15 amino acids. Germline CDR1 and CDR2: MNHEY and SVGEGT. The CDR3 here is CASSYSPDTNEKLFF. In nucleotides, the CDR3 is TGTGCCAGCAGTTACTCTCCGGACACCAATGAAAAACTGTTTTTT.

This clonotype occurred a few times. The rearrangement links TRBV12-3 or TRBV12-4 to TRBJ1-3, with D unresolved. The V and J ends lost 4 bases and 0 bases respectively, with 7 bases between them. The CDR3 is 14 amino acids. CDR3 coding DNA: TGTGCCAGCAGTTCCGTCGGCTCTGGAAACACCATATATTTT. This translates into CASSSVGSGNTIYF.

This chain uses TRBV28 with TRBJ2-1; tentative D call: TRBD2 (6 bases). CDR1 is MDHEN, CDR2 SYDVKM, per germline. V was pared by 4 bases and J by 7 bases, with 14 bases between. The CDR3 consists of 14 residues. As DNA, the CDR3 is TGTGCCAGCAGTTCGGCGGGCGGGACGAATGAGCAGTTCTTC. Translating gives CASSSAGGTNEQFF.

V is TRBV3-1 and J is TRBJ2-2; 11 nucleotides align to TRBD2. The V gene's germline CDR1 is LGHDT and CDR2 YNNKEL (reference sequence). There are 16 residues in the CDR3. V lost 4 bases and J lost 6; bases outside the gene matches: 7. The CDR3 DNA reads as TGTGCCAGCAGCCGCCTAGCGGGAGGCGTTCCCGGGGAGCTGTTTTTT. It encodes CASSRLAGGVPGELFF.

This clonotype showed up just a few times. The chain uses TRBV25-1 and TRBJ1-1; no firm D call. Germline values: CDR1 MGHDK, CDR2 SYGVNS. CDR3 size: 13 residues. Trimming stripped 6 bases from V and 4 bases from J, with 12 bases between. The CDR3 DNA follows: TGTGCCAGCAGATCCCTTAAGGGCACTGAAGCTTTCTTT. Its protein product is CASRSLKGTEAFF.

The genes are TRBV7-8 and TRBJ2-7; a weak D match, TRBD2 (6 bases). The CDR3 is 14 amino acids. CDR1 is SGHVS, CDR2 FQNEAQ, per germline. Between the trimmed V and J ends, which lost 1 base and 6 bases, there was a span of 13 bases. CDR3 nucleotides: TGTGCCAGCAGCTTAGAGGCGAGGGAGGCCGAGCAGTACTTC. Translation gives CASSLEAREAEQYF.

This chain joins TRBV10-3 and TRBJ1-1; a weak D match, TRBD1 (6 bases). V lost 3 bases to trimming and J lost 0 bases, with 11 bases between them. The germline V gene encodes CDR1 ENHRY and CDR2 SYGVKD. The length of the CDR3 is 15 residues. The CDR3 DNA reads TGTGCCATCAGTGATACAGGGAGGATGAACACTGAAGCTTTCTTT. It specifies CAISDTGRMNTEAFF.